Listed below are T cell receptor beta chains from one sample, sequenced in a study of shared clonotypes between healthy human individuals. TCRdb's table, derived via immunoSEQ multiplex PCR, lists solely in-frame clones and lacks some. The sample has a few million clones, 90% to 95% seen once. Sequenced material: naive CD4+ T cells sorted from blood. The receptor set was obtained from a man between 18 and 29 years old in good health. The CDR3 runs from the conserved cysteine through the conserved F or W. A D gene is named only where the DNA matches it firmly. Size is stated for part of the rows, as once, few or many counts, or as a class when the clone is expanded.

d_gene | j_gene | v_gene | abundance | CDR3nt | CDR3aa
TRBD2 | TRBJ2-7 | TRBV6-1 | once | TGTGCCAGCAAAGCAACTAGCGAGACCTCCTACGAGCAGTACTTC | CASKATSETSYEQYF
- | TRBJ1-5 | TRBV6-5 | - | TGTGCCAGCAGTTACTCTACTCCGGTTGGCAATCAGCCCCAGCATTTT | CASSYSTPVGNQPQHF
- | TRBJ2-5 | TRBV28 | - | TGTGCCAGCAGCTTACTACGCGGAGGACAAGAGACCCAGTACTTC | CASSLLRGGQETQYF
TRBD2 | TRBJ2-1 | TRBV30 | once | TGTGCCTGGAGTGTAGGCGGGAGCACCAACAATGAGCAGTTCTTC | CAWSVGGSTNNEQFF
- | TRBJ2-3 | TRBV18 | - | TGTGCCAGCTCCCAAAACACGGGCACAGATACGCAGTATTTT | CASSQNTGTDTQYF
- | TRBJ2-5 | TRBV5-6 | - | TGTGCCAGCAGCTTGGTCGGCGGGGAGACCCAGTACTTC | CASSLVGGETQYF
TRBD1 | TRBJ1-6 | TRBV19 | - | TGTGCCAGTAGTTCCCGGACAGGGGGAACTTCACCCCTCCACTTT | CASSSRTGGTSPLHF
- | TRBJ1-5 | TRBV5-1 | - | TGCGCCAGCAGCTTGGGGGAGACAGATAGCAATCAGCCCCAGCATTTT | CASSLGETDSNQPQHF
- | TRBJ2-1 | TRBV5-4 | - | TGTGCCAGCAGCTTGCCTCCAAGTGAGCAGTTCTTC | CASSLPPSEQFF
- | TRBJ2-4 | TRBV11-2 | - | TGTGCCAGCAGCCCCCGACTAGGTGGGACCAAAAACATTCAGTACTTC | CASSPRLGGTKNIQYF
- | TRBJ2-3 | TRBV30 | - | TGTGCCTGGAGTGTAAAGGGCCTCACAGATACGCAGTATTTT | CAWSVKGLTDTQYF
TRBD1 | TRBJ2-7 | TRBV6-5 | - | TGTGCCAGCAGTTACTTGGACAGGGGGTCCTACGAGCAGTACTTC | CASSYLDRGSYEQYF
- | TRBJ2-2 | TRBV9 | once | TGTGCCAGCAGCGTAGCTTCTCAGACAGGCTGGGATGGCGGGGAGCTGTTTTTT | CASSVASQTGWDGGELFF
- | TRBJ1-1 | TRBV6-5 | - | TGTGCCAGCACCCTGCCGGGAGGCACTGAAGCTTTCTTT | CASTLPGGTEAFF
TRBD1 | TRBJ1-3 | TRBV4-1 | once | TGCGCCAGCAGCCAACAGGGGGAATCTGGAAACACCATATATTTT | CASSQQGESGNTIYF
TRBD1 | TRBJ1-5 | TRBV27 | - | TGTGCCAGCAGGCCGACAGGGGGTATGCAGCCCCAGCATTTT | CASRPTGGMQPQHF
TRBD1 | TRBJ2-3 | TRBV19 | - | TGTGCCAGTAGTATCGGGACAGGCACAGATACGCAGTATTTT | CASSIGTGTDTQYF
- | TRBJ2-3 | TRBV5-1 | - | TGCGCCAGCAGCCCCCAGGGCGGGGCGATCACGCAGTATTTT | CASSPQGGAITQYF
TRBD1 | TRBJ1-4 | TRBV5-1 | - | TGCGCCAGCAGCGGGGGACAGTCACCAACTAATGAAAAACTGTTTTTT | CASSGGQSPTNEKLFF
- | TRBJ1-4 | TRBV5-1 | - | TGCGCCAGCAGCTTGGCCGGGCAGGAGGGTGAAAAACTGTTTTTT | CASSLAGQEGEKLFF
TRBD1 | TRBJ1-1 | TRBV7-2 | - | TGTGCCAGCAGCACACGGTACAGGGGGCAGCGGACTGAAGCTTTCTTT | CASSTRYRGQRTEAFF
- | TRBJ1-5 | TRBV18 | - | TGTGCCAGCTCACCCGGGGGAGATGGTCGTCAGCCCCAGCATTTT | CASSPGGDGRQPQHF
- | TRBJ1-5 | TRBV10-3 | - | TGTGCCATCAGTGAGTCTTCTAGCCTTAGCAATCAGCCCCAGCATTTT | CAISESSSLSNQPQHF
TRBD2 | TRBJ2-7 | TRBV5-1 | - | TGCGCCAGCAGCTCGGGGACTAGCGGGAGGGCCTGGGAGCAGTACTTC | CASSSGTSGRAWEQYF
- | TRBJ1-1 | TRBV4-3 | once | TGCGCCAGCAGCCAATCCCGGGTCAGCGGAACTGAAGCTTTCTTT | CASSQSRVSGTEAFF
- | TRBJ1-2 | TRBV28 | - | TGTGCCAGCAGTACAGTTAACTATGGCTACACCTTC | CASSTVNYGYTF
TRBD2 | TRBJ2-3 | TRBV5-1 | once | TGCGCCAGCAGCCCTCCGGCGGCTAGCGGGAGGGCCGGGATAGATACGCAGTATTTT | CASSPPAASGRAGIDTQYF
TRBD2 | TRBJ2-5 | TRBV19 | - | TGTGCCAGTAGCCCCGGGACTAGCGGGAGCCAAGAGACCCAGTACTTC | CASSPGTSGSQETQYF
- | TRBJ1-4 | TRBV14 | - | TGTGCCAGCAGCCCCCGGGGGGCGTTAGAAAAACTGTTTTTT | CASSPRGALEKLFF
- | TRBJ2-3 | TRBV19 | - | TGTGCCAGTAGTATACCGAACCCTTCCACAGATACGCAGTATTTT | CASSIPNPSTDTQYF
TRBD1 | TRBJ2-6 | TRBV10-3 | - | TGTGCCATCAAGGCCCCCCCTGGGCAGGGGGCCCTCTCTGGGGCCAACGTCCTGACTTTC | CAIKAPPGQGALSGANVLTF
- | TRBJ1-2 | TRBV18 | once | TGTGCCAGCTCACCATCACATGGACAGACCTCCCGCTATGGCTACACCTTC | CASSPSHGQTSRYGYTF
- | TRBJ2-7 | TRBV6-1 | - | TGTGCCAGCGGTCAGGGCTATGTCTACGAGCAGTACTTC | CASGQGYVYEQYF
- | TRBJ1-5 | TRBV2 | - | TGTGCCAGCAGTGAAATGGCCCGCAATCAGCCCCAGCATTTT | CASSEMARNQPQHF
- | TRBJ2-7 | TRBV6-1 | - | TGTGCCAGCAGCAGGACCATGTACGAGCAGTACTTC | CASSRTMYEQYF
TRBD1 | TRBJ2-7 | TRBV28 | - | TGTGCCAGCAACCGACAGGGGAGGCAGTACTTC | CASNRQGRQYF